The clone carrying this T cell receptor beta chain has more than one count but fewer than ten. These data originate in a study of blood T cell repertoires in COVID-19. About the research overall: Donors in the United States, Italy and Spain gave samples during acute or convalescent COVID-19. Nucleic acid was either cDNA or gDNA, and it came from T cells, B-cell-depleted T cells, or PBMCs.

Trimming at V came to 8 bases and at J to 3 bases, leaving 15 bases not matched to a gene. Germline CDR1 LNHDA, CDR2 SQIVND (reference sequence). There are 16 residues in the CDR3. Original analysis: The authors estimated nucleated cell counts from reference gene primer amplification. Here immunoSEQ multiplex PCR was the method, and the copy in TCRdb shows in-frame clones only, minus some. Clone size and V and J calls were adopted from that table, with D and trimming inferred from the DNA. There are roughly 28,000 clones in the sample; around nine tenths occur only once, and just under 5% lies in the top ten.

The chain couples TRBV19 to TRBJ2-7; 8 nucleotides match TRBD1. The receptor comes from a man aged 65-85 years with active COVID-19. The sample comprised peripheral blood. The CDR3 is CASGDNGQGPGYEQYF. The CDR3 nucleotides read TGTGCCAGTGGCGACAACGGACAGGGACCTGGCTACGAGCAGTACTTC.